The 20 T cell receptor beta chains below were found in one sample sequenced in a study of CD8+ T cells in alopecia areata. Sequencing templates came from extracted RNA that was reverse transcribed into cDNA. Sequencing was performed with immunoSEQ multiplex PCR; in TCRdb, only in-frame clones are kept and a portion is missing. The data contain fewer than 100,000 clones, about 45% of them singletons. Sequencing used CD4+ T cells sorted from blood. Source of these receptors: a human donor with alopecia areata.

This clone came up a few times. The J gene is TRBJ2-3, the V gene TRBV10-3; 11 nucleotides match TRBD2. V gave up 6 bases and J gave up 0 bases; unmatched junction bases: 5. The CDR3 loop spans 16 amino acids. Germline V lookup: CDR1 ENHRY, CDR2 SYGVKD. The CDR3 loop is CAISDRTSGSTDTQYF. CDR3 DNA: TGTGCCATCAGCGATCGGACTAGCGGGAGCACAGATACGCAGTATTTT.

This clone came up a few times. The chain uses TRBV28 and TRBJ2-5; TRBD1 matches at 9 bases. Germline lookup yields CDR1 MDHEN and CDR2 SYDVKM. The length of the CDR3 is 15 residues. The junction had 9 bases not matched to a gene; V was cut back by 5 bases and J by 5 bases. The CDR3 bases are TGTGCCAGCAGTCCGGACAGGGGCTGGGGGGAGACCCAGTACTTC. It codes for CASSPDRGWGETQYF.

V is TRBV30 and J is TRBJ2-3; D is possibly TRBD2 (5 bases). CDR3 size: 14 residues. V was shortened by 2 bases and J by 2 bases, with 11 bases between the two germline ends. Per germline, CDR1 GTSNPN and CDR2 SVGIG (reference sequence). The CDR3 sequence is CAWSNGLTTDTQYF. Written as DNA, the CDR3 is TGTGCCTGGAGTAACGGACTTACCACAGATACGCAGTATTTT. Full variable domain (rest looked up from reference TRBV30 and TRBJ2-3): SQTIHQWPATLVQPVGSPLSLECTVEGTSNPNLYWYRQAAGRGLQLLFYSVGIGQISSEVPQNLSASRPQDRQFILSSKKLLLSDSGFYLCAWSNGLTTDTQYFGPGTRLTVL.

This sequence joins TRBV16 and TRBJ1-2; D is uncertain. Germline loops: CDR1 KGHSY, CDR2 FQNENV. Trimming shortened V by 4 bases and J by 4 bases, and 16 bases separated the two germline ends. The CDR3 contains 15 residues. Here the CDR3 reads CASSLETPLSYGYTF. As DNA, the CDR3 is TGTGCCAGCAGCCTCGAAACCCCGTTGAGCTATGGCTACACCTTC.

This clone has only a few counts. The chain couples TRBV28 to TRBJ2-3; no reliable D call. This CDR3 region has 12 residues. Deletions cut 4 bases from V and 2 bases from J, with 4 bases between. CDR1 is MDHEN and CDR2 is SYDVKM in the germline V gene. Here the CDR3 reads CASSSNTDTQYF. DNA for the CDR3: TGTGCCAGCAGTTCTAACACAGATACGCAGTATTTT.

In this sample, this clone turned up a few times. The chain combines TRBV30 with TRBJ2-3; D ambiguous. The CDR3 is 15 amino acids. With 2 bases removed from V and 4 bases from J, the gap between germline ends came to 16 bases. Per the germline V gene, CDR1 is GTSNPN and CDR2 is SVGIG (reference sequence). In DNA, the CDR3 is TGTGCCTGGAGTTCAGCAGCACATAGCCCAGATACGCAGTATTTT. Translating it yields CAWSSAAHSPDTQYF.

The table lists this clone with a few counts. Other DNA sequences in the sample encode the same CDR3. The V call is TRBV28, the J call TRBJ1-5; D is unresolved. The V gene's germline CDR1 is MDHEN and CDR2 SYDVKM. Trimming cost V 5 bases and J 5 bases, with 4 bases left between them. This CDR3 is built from 11 residues. The CDR3 coding sequence is TGTGCCAGCAGTCGATATCAGCCCCAGCATTTT. Translating it yields CASSRYQPQHF.

The rearrangement links TRBV29-1 to TRBJ2-5; D is possibly TRBD2 (5 bases). The CDR3 totals 13 residues. Looked up from germline, CDR1 is SQVTM and CDR2 is ANQGSEA. Trimming took off 4 bases at V and 5 bases at J, with 14 bases between the two ends. The CDR3, as DNA: TGCAGCGTTGTCGGGGTATTTGGGGAGACCCAGTACTTC. As protein: CSVVGVFGETQYF.

V is TRBV5-1 and J is TRBJ2-6, with D perhaps matching TRBD1 (5 bases). The CDR3 has 15 amino acids. Germline V gives CDR1 SGHRS, CDR2 YFSETQ. Trimming took off 1 base at V and 0 bases at J, with 5 bases between the two ends. As DNA, the CDR3 is TGCGCCAGCAGCTTGAGGGGCTCTGGGGCCAACGTCCTGACTTTC. Protein: CASSLRGSGANVLTF.

This clone appeared a single time. This rearrangement joins TRBV29-1 to TRBJ1-2; no clear D. V lost 4 bases, J lost 3 bases, and 9 bases lay in between. This CDR3 has 12 amino acids. From germline, CDR1 is SQVTM and CDR2 ANQGSEA. CDR3 in amino acids: CSVGEGDYGYTF. CDR3 bases: TGCAGCGTTGGGGAAGGCGACTATGGCTACACCTTC.

V gene TRBV5-4 combines with J gene TRBJ2-5, with D possibly being TRBD1 (5 bases). Deletions cut 2 bases from V and 2 bases from J, with 10 bases between. Germline-derived CDR1 and CDR2 are SGHNT and YYREEE (reference sequence). The CDR3 has 14 amino acids. The CDR3 reads CASSFRTLQETQYF. The CDR3, as DNA: TGTGCCAGCAGCTTCCGGACACTGCAAGAGACCCAGTACTTC.

The chain is built from TRBV9 and TRBJ2-5, with TRBD2 matching 9 bases. This CDR3 is built from 15 residues. Per the germline V gene, CDR1 is SGDLS and CDR2 is YYNGEE. Trimming at V came to 3 bases and at J to 3 bases, leaving 6 bases not matched to a gene. The CDR3 is CASSAAGLAEETQYF. The CDR3 DNA reads as TGTGCCAGCAGCGCGGCGGGACTAGCAGAAGAGACCCAGTACTTC.

This chain uses TRBV5-1 with TRBJ2-5, with 10 positions matching TRBD2. This CDR3 contains 15 residues. The V and J ends lost 4 bases and 3 bases, in that order; junction bases with no gene match: 6. CDR1 and CDR2 from the germline V gene are SGHRS and YFSETQ. The CDR3 spells CASSPQSGREETQYF. As DNA, the CDR3 is TGCGCCAGCAGCCCTCAGAGCGGGAGGGAAGAGACCCAGTACTTC.

V and J are TRBV29-1 and TRBJ1-4, with a tentative D call TRBD1 (5 bases). Germline-derived CDR1 and CDR2 are SQVTM and ANQGSEA. The CDR3 spans 14 residues. V lost 6 bases and J lost 8, with 19 bases in between. The CDR3 DNA follows: TGCAGCGTCAAAAACAGGCGGGTGGGAGAAAAACTGTTTTTT. The encoded protein is CSVKNRRVGEKLFF.

V and J are TRBV28 and TRBJ2-5; 9 bases line up with TRBD2. Germline V lookup: CDR1 MDHEN, CDR2 SYDVKM. CDR3 length: 15 residues. V dropped 3 bases and J dropped 5; count of bases not matched to a gene: 7. In nucleotides, the CDR3 is TGTGCCAGCAGTTTCTCTAGCGGGATCGGTGAGACCCAGTACTTC. It codes for CASSFSSGIGETQYF.

The J gene is TRBJ2-1, the V gene TRBV6-5; 10 bases align to TRBD1. Trimming took 7 bases from V and 8 from J; bases not matched to a gene: 11. Germline CDR1 reads MNHEY; CDR2 reads SVGAGI. The CDR3 covers 15 residues. The CDR3 region has the DNA TGTGCCAGCACCCCAGACAGGGGGCATGGGGATGAGCAGTTCTTC. Encoded protein: CASTPDRGHGDEQFF.

This clone has only a few counts. The chain couples TRBV19 to TRBJ2-1; 7 nucleotides align to TRBD2. Germline-derived CDR1 and CDR2 are LNHDA and SQIVND (reference sequence). This CDR3 is built from 17 residues. V gave up 7 bases and J gave up 5 bases; unmatched junction bases: 17. In nucleotides, the CDR3 is TGTGCCAGTATCCCCCCACCGACTAGCAGGTCGCACAATGAGCAGTTCTTC. Translated: CASIPPPTSRSHNEQFF.

This clone has only a few counts. This chain links TRBV20-1 with TRBJ2-1; D unresolved. Trimming shortened V by 3 bases and J by 9 bases, and 9 bases separated the two germline ends. The CDR3 has 11 residues. Germline lookup yields CDR1 DFQATT and CDR2 SNEGSKA (reference sequence). The CDR3 region has the DNA TGCAGTGCTAGCCGGACCAGTGAGCAGTTCTTC. Translation: CSASRTSEQFF.

The CDR3 loop reads CASSLGGTVETQYF. The CDR3 region has the DNA TGTGCCAGCAGTTTAGGCGGGACCGTAGAGACCCAGTACTTC. The chain is built from TRBV28 and TRBJ2-5; weak D call: TRBD2 (6 bases). The CDR3 is 14 residues long. Looked up from germline, CDR1 is MDHEN and CDR2 is SYDVKM. The V end was cut by 2 bases, the J end by 4 bases, with 11 bases between.

The chain couples TRBV2 to TRBJ1-1, with D possibly TRBD1 on 5 matching bases. CDR1 and CDR2 from the germline V gene are SNHLY and FYNNEI. The V and J ends lost 4 bases and 7 bases respectively, with 13 bases between them. The CDR3 is made up of 13 amino acids. The CDR3 DNA reads TGTGCCAGCAGTGGAATTGTGGGGGTTGAAGCTTTCTTT. It codes for CASSGIVGVEAFF. Using reference TRBV2 and TRBJ1-1 for the parts outside the CDR3, the full variable domain is EPEVTQTPSHQVTQMGQEVILRCVPISNHLYFYWYRQILGQKVEFLVSFYNNEISEKSEIFDDQFSVERPDGSNFTLKIRSTKLEDSAMYFCASSGIVGVEAFFGQGTRLTVV.